These 8 T cell receptor beta chains originate from one sample sequenced in a study of shared clonotypes between healthy human individuals. The table came from immunoSEQ multiplex PCR; TCRdb's copy has only in-frame clones and leaves some out. The sample holds approximately 1.5 million clones, 95% to 99% seen once. Specimen: naive CD4+ T cells sorted from blood. Subset defined: CD45RA+ positively selected. These receptor sequences come from a man aged 25-40 years in good health.

This chain links TRBV28 with TRBJ2-7; 11 bases match TRBD2. V lost 7 bases, J lost 3 bases, and 5 bases stayed unmatched. This CDR3 spans 14 amino acids. The germline gives CDR1 MDHEN, CDR2 SYDVKM. The chain's CDR3 is CASTSGLAGYEQYF. Here the CDR3 DNA reads TGTGCCAGCACCTCCGGACTAGCGGGCTACGAGCAGTACTTC. Full variable domain (missing parts from reference TRBV28 and TRBJ2-7): DVKVTQSSRYLVKRTGEKVFLECVQDMDHENMFWYRQDPGLGLRLIYFSYDVKMKEKGDIPEGYSVSREKKERFSLILESASTNQTSMYLCASTSGLAGYEQYFGPGTRLTVT.

The chain couples TRBV7-9 to TRBJ2-5; D is tentatively TRBD1 or TRBD2 (6 bases each). Germline V gene data show CDR1 as SEHNR and CDR2 as FQNEAQ (reference sequence). V lost 0 bases, J lost 9 bases, and 8 bases lay in between. This CDR3 is built from 12 residues. The CDR3 is CASSLAEGAQYF. CDR3 nucleotides: TGTGCCAGCAGCTTAGCGGAGGGGGCCCAGTACTTC.

This clone was seen a single time. The J gene is TRBJ2-7, the V gene TRBV27; 7 positions match TRBD1. CDR1 and CDR2 from the germline V gene are MNHEY and SMNVEV (reference sequence). Trimming took 11 bases from V and 4 from J; bases not matched to a gene: 20. CDR3 length: 16 residues. The DNA of the CDR3 is TGTGCCGAGCCCCCCACTACAGGGGATGGAATATACGAGCAGTACTTC. Amino acid sequence: CAEPPTTGDGIYEQYF.

V and J are TRBV2 and TRBJ2-6; possible D gene TRBD2, 5 bases. The V gene lost 6 bases and the J gene lost 2 bases, with 11 bases spanning the gap. In germline, CDR1 is SNHLY, CDR2 FYNNEI. The CDR3 spans 15 residues. CDR3 sequence: CASSGERAGANVLTF. The CDR3 nucleotides are TGTGCCAGCAGCGGGGAGCGAGCTGGGGCCAACGTCCTGACTTTC.

The chain couples TRBV7-9 to TRBJ2-1, with D perhaps matching TRBD2 (5 bases). CDR3 size: 14 residues. CDR1 is SEHNR and CDR2 is FQNEAQ in the germline V gene (reference sequence). V lost 5 bases, J lost 5 bases, and 13 bases lay in between. The CDR3 loop is CASSPRVGNNEQFF. In DNA form, the CDR3 reads TGTGCCAGCAGCCCTAGGGTCGGGAACAATGAGCAGTTCTTC.

This chain joins TRBV18 and TRBJ1-2, with 7 positions matching TRBD1. Germline trimming cut 4 bases from V and 8 bases from J; bases unmatched to any gene: 10. The CDR3 sequence is 14 residues long. Looked up from germline, CDR1 is KGHSH and CDR2 is LQKENI. CDR3 protein: CASSLKQGTVGYTF. CDR3 coding DNA: TGTGCCAGCTCACTCAAACAGGGGACGGTAGGCTACACCTTC.

J is TRBJ1-5 and V is TRBV18, with TRBD1 as a possible D gene (6 bases). V was trimmed by 5 bases and J by 3 bases, leaving 11 bases between them. This CDR3 spans 14 amino acids. Looked up from germline, CDR1 is KGHSH and CDR2 is LQKENI. Here the CDR3 DNA reads TGTGCCAGCTCAGATACAGGGCCCAATCAGCCCCAGCATTTT. Translated, it gives CASSDTGPNQPQHF.

The chain is built from TRBV7-9 and TRBJ2-7; 7 positions agree with TRBD1. Per the germline V gene, CDR1 is SEHNR and CDR2 is FQNEAQ (reference sequence). V shed 5 bases and J 3 bases; nucleotides not matched to a gene: 4. The CDR3 totals 13 residues. The CDR3 protein is CASSERTGYEQYF. The CDR3 DNA sequence: TGTGCCAGCAGCGAACGGACAGGCTACGAGCAGTACTTC.